The 12 T cell receptor beta chains presented below share a single source sample, sequenced in a study of T-cell memory formation after mild COVID-19. TCRdb called the 5' RACE reads again in MiXCR, with one record for every CDR3 protein. The sample includes roughly 300,000 distinct CDR3 sequences, 16% of them seen just once. The sample comprised PBMCs or a T cell subset sorted from them (not recorded which). Source of these receptors: a man aged 18-30 years who had mild COVID-19 (a few samples of this study predate the infection). Cell type and time point are not known.

The genes are TRBV28 and TRBJ2-3, with D hard to call. The V end was cut by 7 bases, the J end by 1 base, with 24 bases between. This CDR3 has 18 amino acids. Germline V CDR1 and CDR2: MDHEN, SYDVKM. CDR3 in amino acids: CASMVSPDLSYGTDTQYF. CDR3 bases: TGTGCCAGCATGGTGTCCCCGGACCTATCCTATGGCACAGATACGCAGTATTTT. The whole variable domain, filled in from reference TRBV28 and TRBJ2-3, reads DVKVTQSSRYLVKRTGEKVFLECVQDMDHENMFWYRQDPGLGLRLIYFSYDVKMKEKGDIPEGYSVSREKKERFSLILESASTNQTSMYLCASMVSPDLSYGTDTQYFGPGTRLTVL.

This clonotype was recorded many times. V usage is TRBV5-1 and J usage is TRBJ2-7; D not resolved. CDR3 length equals 14 residues. The germline V gene has CDR1 SGHRS and CDR2 YFSETQ. Trimming left V 2 bases short and J 0 bases short, with 9 bases between. CDR3 DNA: TGCGCCAGCAGCTTAAGTCCAAGCTCCTACGAGCAGTACGTC. Protein product: CASSLSPSSYEQYV.

This sequence joins TRBV4-2 and TRBJ1-2, with D tentatively TRBD1 (5 bases). Looked up from germline, CDR1 is LGHNA and CDR2 is YNFKEQ. Trimming left V 1 base short and J 4 bases short, with 16 bases between. The CDR3 has 16 amino acids. The chain's CDR3 is CASSQAQGTGPYGYTF. The CDR3 DNA reads TGTGCCAGCAGCCAAGCGCAGGGTACGGGCCCCTATGGCTACACCTTC.

The chain employs TRBV27 and TRBJ2-1; no firm D call. CDR3 length equals 14 residues. Trimming pared 8 bases from V and 0 bases from J, leaving 11 bases between. Germline assignment: CDR1 MNHEY and CDR2 SMNVEV (reference sequence). The CDR3 is CASGRHRSYNEQFF. The CDR3, as DNA: TGTGCCAGCGGTCGACACCGCTCCTACAATGAGCAGTTCTTC.

This clonotype came up many times. V is TRBV6-6 and J is TRBJ2-2; D is unclear. The germline V gene encodes CDR1 MNHNY and CDR2 SVGAGI (reference sequence). V was clipped by 2 bases and J by 0 bases, with 7 bases between them. This CDR3 spans 15 amino acids. CDR3 region: CASSYRAANTGELFF. CDR3 bases: TGTGCCAGCAGTTACAGGGCAGCGAACACCGGGGAGCTGTTTTTT.

This chain joins TRBV20-1 and TRBJ1-5; D unclear. Germline CDR1 DFQATT, CDR2 SNEGSKA (reference sequence). The germline V and J ends were trimmed by 3 bases and 0 bases, with 9 bases remaining between them. This CDR3 region has 14 residues. Here the CDR3 reads CSARAVDSNQPQHF. The CDR3 DNA is TGCAGTGCTAGGGCTGTTGATAGCAATCAGCCCCAGCATTTT.

The rearrangement links TRBV4-3 to TRBJ1-1; weak D call: TRBD1 (6 bases). The CDR3 contains 17 residues. From germline, CDR1 is LGHNA and CDR2 YSLEER. Trimming removed 4 bases at V and 1 base at J, with 19 bases between. Here the CDR3 DNA reads TGCGCCAGCAGCCGGGGGGGCCCGTCGATCCCGAACACTGAAGCTTTCTTT. This codes for CASSRGGPSIPNTEAFF.

As for this clonotype: A clone one base away is much larger, so this may be a read error. The chain has TRBV7-2 and TRBJ2-7; TRBD1 aligns across 7 bases. CDR3 length: 13 residues. V trimming: 5 bases; J trimming: 3 bases; junction bases outside the gene matches: 4. The germline V gene has CDR1 SGHTA and CDR2 FQGNSA. The CDR3 DNA reads as TGTGCCAGCAGCCGGGACAGCTTCTACGAGCAGTACTTC. Translation gives CASSRDSFYEQYF.

This clonotype was counted only a few times. The chain has TRBV4-3 and TRBJ2-7; D possibly corresponds to TRBD1 (6 bases). Germline V gene lookup returns CDR1 LGHNA and CDR2 YSLEER. The CDR3 extends over 15 amino acids. V was trimmed by 0 bases and J by 3 bases, leaving 12 bases between them. The DNA for the CDR3 is TGCGCCAGCAGCCAAGATCAGGGGTTAGACTACGAGCAGTACTTC. Amino acid sequence: CASSQDQGLDYEQYF.

The chain employs TRBV20-1 and TRBJ1-1; D unclear. CDR1 is DFQATT and CDR2 is SNEGSKA in the germline V gene (reference sequence). The CDR3 spans 13 residues. V lost 3 bases and J 1 base, leaving 9 bases between the germline ends. The CDR3 sequence is CSARRGGNTEAFF. The CDR3 DNA is TGCAGTGCTAGGAGAGGTGGGAACACTGAAGCTTTCTTT.

The chain links TRBV20-1 to TRBJ2-5; D may be TRBD1 (6 bases). Between the trimmed V and J ends, which lost 3 bases and 0 bases, there was a span of 11 bases. There are 14 residues in the CDR3. The germline gives CDR1 DFQATT, CDR2 SNEGSKA (reference sequence). CDR3 amino acids: CSASLRGYQETQYF. CDR3 DNA: TGCAGTGCTAGTCTCAGGGGATACCAAGAGACCCAGTACTTC.

Ten or more counts support this clonotype. CDR3 residues: CASSSYSGVLDEQFF. For the CDR3, the DNA is TGTGCCAGCAGCTCTTATAGCGGGGTCTTAGATGAGCAGTTCTTC. The genes are TRBV7-2 and TRBJ2-1, with TRBD2 matching 8 bases. Germline CDR1 is SGHTA and CDR2 is FQGNSA. CDR3 length: 15 residues. V lost 4 bases to trimming and J lost 8 bases; unmatched junction nucleotides: 10.